This T cell receptor beta chain was found in a study of blood T cell repertoires in COVID-19. V lost 4 bases and J 1 base, leaving 6 bases between the germline ends. Germline values: CDR1 SGHNT, CDR2 YENEEA. The CDR3 spans 13 residues. This table comes from immunoSEQ multiplex PCR, and its TCRdb copy is limited to in-frame clones, with some not included. The profile shows 440,000 or so clones, about nine tenths of them singletons. Sequenced sample: peripheral blood. This chain links TRBV11-3 with TRBJ2-3, with TRBD2 as a possible D gene (5 bases). This TCR was sampled from a woman aged 40 to 50 with COVID-19, enrolled during active disease. CDR3 residues: CASSSAGTDTQYF. The CDR3 DNA follows: TGTGCCAGCAGCTCAGCGGGCACAGATACGCAGTATTTT.